The 30 T cell receptor beta chains below come from one sample, sequenced in a study of blood T cell repertoires in COVID-19. Sequencing used immunoSEQ multiplex PCR; TCRdb keeps in-frame clones, though not all of them. The sample includes over 250,000 clones, roughly 88% of them seen just once. Sequenced: peripheral blood. Receptors were obtained from a woman in her 70s with acute or convalescent COVID-19.

The V and J genes are TRBV5-1 and TRBJ2-2, with D possibly matching TRBD2 (6 bases). The ends were cut back, 4 bases at V and 1 base at J, with 14 bases in the middle. In germline, CDR1 is SGHRS, CDR2 YFSETQ. The CDR3 is 16 residues long. The CDR3 region has the DNA TGCGCCAGCAGCCCCGGGAGAGTGCTGAACACCGGGGAGCTGTTTTTT. This gives the protein CASSPGRVLNTGELFF.

The J gene is TRBJ2-5, the V gene TRBV5-1; D gene ambiguous. Germline V gene data show CDR1 as SGHRS and CDR2 as YFSETQ. The CDR3 has 15 amino acids. Trimming removed 0 bases from V and 0 bases from J, with 9 bases in between. CDR3 in amino acids: CASSLEQLDQETQYF. CDR3 nucleotide sequence: TGCGCCAGCAGCTTGGAACAGTTGGACCAAGAGACCCAGTACTTC.

The CDR3 region is CASSWGDRAGGYTF. The CDR3 DNA is TGCGCCAGCAGCTGGGGGGACAGGGCCGGTGGCTACACCTTC. J is TRBJ1-2 and V is TRBV5-1, with 9 bases aligning to TRBD1. Looked up from germline, CDR1 is SGHRS and CDR2 is YFSETQ. This CDR3 spans 14 amino acids. The V segment lost 3 bases and the J segment 7 bases; nucleotides outside the gene matches: 7.

V and J are TRBV3-1 (or the pseudogene TRBV3-2) and TRBJ1-1, with no clear D. This CDR3 is built from 12 residues. Germline V CDR1 and CDR2: LGHDT, YNNKEL (reference sequence). V gave up 6 bases and J gave up 0 bases, with 5 bases separating them. The CDR3 nucleotides read TGTGCCAGCAGTTACATGAACACTGAAGCTTTCTTT. Amino acid sequence: CASSYMNTEAFF.

CDR3 coding DNA: TGCAGTGCCATCGGGTACAATGAGCAGTTCTTC. Protein: CSAIGYNEQFF. The rearrangement joins TRBV20-1 to TRBJ2-1; D gene unclear. Trimming left V 6 bases short and J 4 bases short, with 7 bases between. The CDR3 length is 11 residues. Germline CDR1 DFQATT, CDR2 SNEGSKA (reference sequence).

This rearrangement joins TRBV30 to TRBJ1-6; 8 nucleotides align to TRBD1. V gave up 1 base and J gave up 4 bases; unmatched junction bases: 3. The CDR3 totals 15 residues. Germline CDR1 and CDR2: GTSNPN and SVGIG (reference sequence). The CDR3, as DNA: TGTGCCTGGAGTGGCCGGACAGGGTATAATTCACCCCTCCACTTT. Protein: CAWSGRTGYNSPLHF. The full variable domain, rest sourced from reference TRBV30 and TRBJ1-6, is SQTIHQWPATLVQPVGSPLSLECTVEGTSNPNLYWYRQAAGRGLQLLFYSVGIGQISSEVPQNLSASRPQDRQFILSSKKLLLSDSGFYLCAWSGRTGYNSPLHFGNGTRLTVT.

The chain uses TRBV18 and TRBJ2-2; TRBD2 might be the D (6 bases). The V gene lost 6 bases and the J gene lost 1 base, with 15 bases spanning the gap. Per germline, CDR1 KGHSH and CDR2 LQKENI. The CDR3 sequence is 16 residues long. The CDR3 coding sequence is TGTGCCAGCTCGAACTTTCGCGGGGAGAACACCGGGGAGCTGTTTTTT. It codes for CASSNFRGENTGELFF.

The sample holds one count of this clone. V usage is TRBV5-1 and J usage is TRBJ1-4; D is unclear. Germline lookup yields CDR1 SGHRS and CDR2 YFSETQ. The CDR3 runs to 15 residues. V lost 0 bases and J lost 0, with 6 bases in between. The DNA for the CDR3 is TGCGCCAGCAGCTTGGGGGCAGCAACTAATGAAAAACTGTTTTTT. It codes for CASSLGAATNEKLFF.

The V gene is TRBV11-2, the J gene TRBJ2-3; possible D gene TRBD2, 5 bases. V lost 0 bases, J lost 8 bases, and 24 bases lay in between. Germline CDR1 and CDR2: SGHAT and FQNNGV. This CDR3 has 18 amino acids. The CDR3 is CASSLELHPGIGEGTQYF. CDR3 bases: TGTGCCAGCAGCTTAGAACTCCATCCGGGCATCGGAGAGGGTACGCAGTATTTT.

The rearrangement joins TRBV5-1 to TRBJ2-3; 11 nucleotides match TRBD2. This CDR3 has 16 amino acids. The trim removed 2 bases at V and 4 bases at J, leaving 6 bases unmatched. Per germline, CDR1 SGHRS and CDR2 YFSETQ. CDR3 DNA sequence: TGCGCCAGCAGCTTCAGACTAGCGGGGAAAGCAGATACGCAGTATTTT. Amino acid sequence: CASSFRLAGKADTQYF.

This chain uses TRBV3-1 (or the pseudogene TRBV3-2) with TRBJ1-5; D is undetermined. Per germline, CDR1 LGHDT and CDR2 YNNKEL (reference sequence). V dropped 3 bases and J dropped 0 bases, with 3 bases sitting between them. The CDR3 covers 13 residues. The CDR3 DNA is TGTGCCAGCAGCCAGTATAGCAATCAGCCCCAGCATTTT. This translates into CASSQYSNQPQHF.

This clone was seen just once. This chain uses TRBV19 with TRBJ1-2, with TRBD1 matching over 7 bases. Germline assignment: CDR1 LNHDA and CDR2 SQIVND (reference sequence). J was trimmed by 7 bases and V by 5 bases; bases with no gene match: 13. The CDR3 runs to 15 residues. For the CDR3, the DNA is TGTGCCAGTAGTCGAGGTGACAGGGTAATCTTTGGCTACACCTTC. Protein sequence: CASSRGDRVIFGYTF.

The chain has TRBV4-1 and TRBJ2-3; the match to TRBD2 covers 12 bases. V was clipped by 1 base and J by 9 bases; unmatched bases: 5. Germline V CDR1 and CDR2: MGHRA, YSYEKL. This CDR3 has 15 residues. The CDR3 spells CASSQGLAGVETQYF. The DNA for the CDR3 is TGCGCCAGCAGCCAAGGACTAGCGGGGGTGGAGACGCAGTATTTT.

Here the CDR3 reads CASSQGQPNSPLHF. CDR3 coding DNA: TGTGCCAGCAGCCAGGGACAGCCAAATTCACCCCTCCACTTT. The rearrangement uses TRBV2 and TRBJ1-6, with 7 bases identical to TRBD1. V was pared by 6 bases and J by 7 bases, with 6 bases of the junction left unmatched. Germline assignment: CDR1 SNHLY and CDR2 FYNNEI. The CDR3 has 14 residues.

This chain links TRBV7-9 with TRBJ2-5, with unresolved D. CDR1 is SEHNR, CDR2 FQNEAQ, per germline (reference sequence). Trimming removed 2 bases from V and 2 bases from J, with 12 bases in between. The CDR3 length is 15 residues. CDR3 sequence reads: CASSLFGQGQETQYF. The CDR3 DNA sequence: TGTGCCAGCAGCTTATTTGGGCAAGGACAAGAGACCCAGTACTTC.

The chain's CDR3 is CASSLSGGVYEQYF. In DNA form, the CDR3 reads TGTGCCAGCAGCTTAAGCGGGGGAGTGTACGAGCAGTACTTC. This chain joins TRBV7-2 and TRBJ2-7; TRBD2 matches at 8 bases. This CDR3 has 14 amino acids. Per the germline V gene, CDR1 is SGHTA and CDR2 is FQGNSA. Trimming removed 2 bases from V and 4 bases from J; junction bases left unmatched: 4.

In its sample, this clone was seen a few times. The rearrangement uses TRBV30 and TRBJ1-5; no definite D call. The ends were cut back, 1 base at V and 5 bases at J, with 9 bases in the middle. The CDR3 is 13 residues long. CDR1 and CDR2 (germline): GTSNPN, SVGIG (reference sequence). CDR3 DNA sequence: TGTGCCTGGAGTGGAGGGATGGATCAGCCCCAGCATTTT. Translated, it gives CAWSGGMDQPQHF.

V gene TRBV7-9 combines with J gene TRBJ1-2; D gene unclear. V lost 4 bases to trimming and J lost 3 bases, with 6 bases between them. Germline CDR1 and CDR2: SEHNR and FQNEAQ (reference sequence). CDR3 length: 12 amino acids. The CDR3 bases are TGTGCCAGCAGCTCGGTGGACTATGGCTACACCTTC. As protein: CASSSVDYGYTF.

This clone showed up just a few times. The chain carries TRBV6-5 and TRBJ2-1, with 9 bases aligning to TRBD2. Germline CDR1 is MNHEY and CDR2 is SVGAGI. The V gene end was trimmed by 6 bases and the J gene end by 6 bases; junction bases not matched to a gene: 6. The CDR3 covers 14 residues. CDR3 in DNA: TGTGCCAGCAGCCTAGCGGGGCCCGTCAATGAGCAGTTCTTC. The encoded protein is CASSLAGPVNEQFF.

The chain has TRBV4-1 and TRBJ1-1; 10 nucleotides align to TRBD1. Per germline, CDR1 MGHRA and CDR2 YSYEKL. This CDR3 is 13 amino acids long. V shed 4 bases and J 11 bases; nucleotides not matched to a gene: 7. CDR3 DNA sequence: TGCGCCAGCAGCCTTTGGACAGGGGGAGAGGCTTTCTTT. As protein: CASSLWTGGEAFF.

The chain couples TRBV6-1 to TRBJ1-6; 8 nucleotides line up with TRBD1. With V trimmed by 2 bases and J by 10 bases, 4 bases remained unmatched. Germline values: CDR1 MNHNS, CDR2 SASEGT. There are 14 residues in the CDR3. DNA of the CDR3: TGTGCCAGCAGTGAATGGACAGGGACCTCACCCCTCCACTTT. This encodes CASSEWTGTSPLHF.

V is TRBV5-1 and J is TRBJ1-2; D is ambiguous. The V end lost 0 bases, the J end lost 8 bases, and 17 bases lay between the germline ends. Germline V gene sequence: CDR1 SGHRS, CDR2 YFSETQ. This CDR3 has 15 amino acids. In DNA form, the CDR3 reads TGCGCCAGCAGCTTGGAACCCGGGGTGACGGGCGGCTACACCTTC. Protein product: CASSLEPGVTGGYTF.

This clone was seen more than once but under ten times. CDR3 in DNA: TGTGCCAGCAGCCAAGACGCGGGGGGGCCGAATGAGCAGTTCTTC. This codes for CASSQDAGGPNEQFF. The rearrangement links TRBV3-1 (or the pseudogene TRBV3-2) to TRBJ2-1; 9 positions match TRBD2. This CDR3 has 15 residues. Germline V CDR1 and CDR2: LGHDT, YNNKEL (reference sequence). The V and J ends lost 0 bases and 7 bases, in that order; junction bases with no gene match: 4.

For this clone: One end of the junction does not line up with germline, which may come from a read error. This rearrangement joins TRBV6-1 to TRBJ2-4; D is ambiguous. This CDR3 comprises 11 residues. CDR1 is MNHNS and CDR2 is SASEGT in the germline V gene. The CDR3 loop reads CASSDVTQSVF. CDR3 DNA sequence: TGTGCCAGCAGTGATGTTACCCAAAGCGTCTTC.

This clone has only a few counts. The gene calls are TRBV5-1 and TRBJ2-7; 7 bases are a match to TRBD2. J was trimmed by 3 bases and V by 3 bases; bases with no gene match: 6. The CDR3 spans 14 residues. Germline V gene lookup returns CDR1 SGHRS and CDR2 YFSETQ. The DNA for the CDR3 is TGCGCCAGCAGCTCGGGGGAGGGTTTCTACGAGCAGTACTTC. Translating it yields CASSSGEGFYEQYF. The variable domain in full, completed from reference TRBV5-1 and TRBJ2-7, reads KAGVTQTPRYLIKTRGQQVTLSCSPISGHRSVSWYQQTPGQGLQFLFEYFSETQRNKGNFPGRFSGRQFSNSRSEMNVSTLELGDSALYLCASSSGEGFYEQYFGPGTRLTVT.

The chain links TRBV9 to TRBJ1-1; no firm D call. Per germline, CDR1 SGDLS and CDR2 YYNGEE. This CDR3 has 15 amino acids. Trimming removed 4 bases at V and 0 bases at J, with 13 bases between. CDR3 in DNA: TGTGCCAGCAGCCCACATCCCCAGATGAACACTGAAGCTTTCTTT. This codes for CASSPHPQMNTEAFF.

The rearrangement joins TRBV5-1 to TRBJ2-7, with TRBD2 identical over 7 bases. The germline gives CDR1 SGHRS, CDR2 YFSETQ. J lost 0 bases, V lost 0 bases, and 6 bases had no gene match. CDR3 length equals 16 residues. The CDR3 DNA sequence: TGCGCCAGCAGCTTGGGTCCCGGGAGGAGCTCCTACGAGCAGTACTTC. This codes for CASSLGPGRSSYEQYF. The full variable domain, in which reference TRBV5-1 and TRBJ2-7 provide the parts outside the CDR3, is KAGVTQTPRYLIKTRGQQVTLSCSPISGHRSVSWYQQTPGQGLQFLFEYFSETQRNKGNFPGRFSGRQFSNSRSEMNVSTLELGDSALYLCASSLGPGRSSYEQYFGPGTRLTVT.

The chain uses TRBV2 and TRBJ1-6; 7 bases line up with TRBD1. Unmatched junction bases numbered 6, after V lost 0 bases and J lost 1 base. Germline CDR1 reads SNHLY; CDR2 reads FYNNEI. The CDR3 length is 18 residues. CDR3 residues: CASSEARQGGSYNSPLHF. DNA of the CDR3: TGTGCCAGCAGTGAAGCTCGACAGGGTGGGTCCTATAATTCACCCCTCCACTTT.

The chain has TRBV2 and TRBJ2-3; 12 bases are a match to TRBD2. The CDR3 sequence is 18 residues long. V lost 5 bases, J lost 4 bases, and 13 bases stayed unmatched. The germline V gene has CDR1 SNHLY and CDR2 FYNNEI. CDR3 amino acids: CASSRLAGALGVADTQYF. CDR3 in DNA: TGTGCCAGCAGTCGACTAGCGGGGGCCCTTGGCGTGGCAGATACGCAGTATTTT.

V is TRBV7-2 and J is TRBJ1-1; D gene unclear. Per germline, CDR1 SGHTA and CDR2 FQGNSA. Trimming stripped 0 bases from V and 0 bases from J, with 11 bases between. The CDR3 loop spans 16 amino acids. Written as DNA, the CDR3 is TGTGCCAGCAGCTTAGCGCGTCCGGTTATGAACACTGAAGCTTTCTTT. Amino acids: CASSLARPVMNTEAFF.